Shown below are 10 T cell receptor beta chains from a single sample sequenced in a study of chemoradiotherapy in HPV16-positive cancers (dated by TCRdb to the early 2020s). Receptor amplification or capture employed the immunoSEQ multiplex PCR assay. TCRdb obtained this table from immuneACCESS and retained in-frame rearrangements with V and J assigned. These tables miss some clones; where compared with another copy, unresolved V genes account for less than half of the shortfall, and the remainder is unexplained. The sample has 300 to 400 clones on record, about four fifths of them singletons. The top ten constitute around 15% of the sample. Sequenced material: tumor tissue, taken from a patient who underwent chemoradiotherapy. Source of these receptors: a human donor with HPV-associated anogenital cancer.

This sequence joins TRBV9 and TRBJ2-2; 10 nucleotides match TRBD1. The junction had 11 bases not matched to a gene; V was cut back by 2 bases and J by 7 bases. The CDR3 length is 17 residues. From germline, CDR1 is SGDLS and CDR2 YYNGEE. DNA for the CDR3: TGTGCCAGCAGCGTTGGAACCGGGACAGGGGCTGTCGGGGAGCTGTTTTTT. It is translated as CASSVGTGTGAVGELFF.

V is TRBV4-1 and J is TRBJ2-3; 8 bases are a match to TRBD2. This CDR3 contains 19 residues. CDR1 and CDR2 from the germline V gene are MGHRA and YSYEKL. Trimming cost V 0 bases and J 2 bases; bases outside gene matches: 13. The CDR3 DNA reads as TGCGCCAGCAGCCAAGAAAGGAGCCGGGGGGGCCGCGACACAGATACGCAGTATTTT. Protein: CASSQERSRGGRDTDTQYF.

The CDR3 is CASSASTTLNYGYTF. CDR3 in DNA: TGTGCCAGCAGCGCTTCTACCACCCTTAACTATGGCTACACCTTC. The V call is TRBV7-9, the J call TRBJ1-2; D ambiguous. Germline V gene lookup returns CDR1 SEHNR and CDR2 FQNEAQ (reference sequence). Trimming removed 5 bases from V and 1 base from J, with 14 bases in between. The CDR3 totals 15 residues.

The V and J genes are TRBV5-1 and TRBJ2-7; TRBD1 aligns across 8 bases. Trimming at V came to 5 bases and at J to 7 bases, leaving 11 bases not matched to a gene. The CDR3 runs to 14 residues. In germline, CDR1 is SGHRS, CDR2 YFSETQ. The DNA of the CDR3 is TGCGCCAGCAGTTCCGGGACAGGACTCGGGGAGCAGTACTTC. Translation: CASSSGTGLGEQYF.

This clone was seen a single time. The chain carries TRBV5-1 and TRBJ2-5, with D hard to call. Trimming left V 0 bases short and J 7 bases short, with 7 bases between. The CDR3 is 12 amino acids. Germline values: CDR1 SGHRS, CDR2 YFSETQ. The CDR3 nucleotides are TGCGCCAGCAGCTTGGCCTATGGGACCCAGTACTTC. Encoded protein: CASSLAYGTQYF.

The chain uses TRBV9 and TRBJ2-3; D is possibly TRBD2 (6 bases). The germline V gene encodes CDR1 SGDLS and CDR2 YYNGEE. Trimming left V 2 bases short and J 1 base short, with 11 bases between. The CDR3 sequence is 15 residues long. CDR3 DNA sequence: TGTGCCAGCAGCGTTAGCGGACACGGCACAGATACGCAGTATTTT. Translating it yields CASSVSGHGTDTQYF.

V and J are TRBV5-8 and TRBJ1-5; D is ambiguous. Germline CDR1 is SGHTS and CDR2 is YDEGEE. Deletions cut 4 bases from V and 7 bases from J, with 21 bases between. CDR3 length equals 16 residues. The CDR3 protein is CASSRKLGGHWQPQHF. The CDR3 nucleotides are TGTGCCAGCAGCAGAAAGCTAGGAGGCCACTGGCAGCCCCAGCATTTT. The complete variable domain, with remaining parts taken from reference TRBV5-8 and TRBJ1-5, reads EAGVTQSPTHLIKTRGQQATLRCSPISGHTSVYWYQQALGLGLQFLLWYDEGEERNRGNFPPRFSGRQFPNYSSELNVNALELEDSALYLCASSRKLGGHWQPQHFGDGTRLSIL.

The rearrangement links TRBV7-3 to TRBJ2-3; D remains ambiguous. Trimming left V 2 bases short and J 4 bases short, with 10 bases between. CDR1 and CDR2 (germline): SGHTA, FQGTGA. CDR3 length: 14 amino acids. The CDR3 sequence is CASSLVGDSDTQYF. DNA for the CDR3: TGTGCCAGCAGCTTAGTTGGGGATTCAGATACGCAGTATTTT.

The chain couples TRBV27 to TRBJ1-4, with D uncertain. Per the germline V gene, CDR1 is MNHEY and CDR2 is SMNVEV (reference sequence). With 4 bases removed from V and 8 bases from J, the gap between germline ends came to 14 bases. CDR3 length equals 14 residues. CDR3 residues: CASSSNYRREKLFF. The CDR3 coding sequence is TGTGCCAGCAGTTCTAACTACCGGCGAGAAAAACTGTTTTTT.

The chain links TRBV5-1 to TRBJ2-5, with 11 bases lining up with TRBD2. V trimming: 0 bases; J trimming: 5 bases; junction bases outside the gene matches: 6. The V gene's germline CDR1 is SGHRS and CDR2 YFSETQ. This CDR3 contains 16 residues. The CDR3 loop is CASSLEPSGGWETQYF. The DNA of the CDR3 is TGCGCCAGCAGCTTGGAGCCTAGCGGGGGGTGGGAGACCCAGTACTTC.